The rows below give T cell receptor beta chains drawn from one sample of a study of cytomegalovirus exposure and HLA in healthy donors. Measured with immunoSEQ multiplex PCR; TCRdb has only the in-frame clones, and not every one. The sample lists around 130,000 clones, roughly 90% occurring once. Sequenced: PBMCs. Receptor source: a man aged 25-45 years in good health and CMV-seronegative. Both conserved end residues are part of each CDR3. A D gene is named only where the DNA matches it firmly. Clone sizes are given selectively: once, few, many, or a class where the clone is expanded.

CDR3aa | CDR3nt | j_gene | d_gene | abundance | v_gene
CASSYSPGTGGSEAFF | TGTGCCAGCAGTTACTCACCCGGGACAGGGGGTTCTGAAGCTTTCTTT | TRBJ1-1 | TRBD1 | . | TRBV6-5
CASSRTSEDEQFF | TGTGCCAGCAGTCGGACTAGCGAGGATGAGCAGTTCTTC | TRBJ2-1 | TRBD2 | medium-sized | TRBV6-4
CARDPRRPHNEQFF | TGTGCCAGAGACCCCAGGAGGCCCCACAATGAGCAGTTCTTC | TRBJ2-1 | . | . | TRBV7-9
CASSFLRTSGSYEQYF | TGTGCCAGCAGCTTTCTCCGGACTAGCGGGAGTTACGAGCAGTACTTC | TRBJ2-7 | TRBD2 | . | TRBV5-6
CASSTQGAGQPQHF | TGTGCCAGTAGTACACAGGGGGCGGGTCAGCCCCAGCATTTT | TRBJ1-5 | TRBD1 | . | TRBV19
CASSIDLSVLVEQYF | TGTGCCAGTAGTATAGATCTATCGGTGTTGGTTGAGCAGTACTTC | TRBJ2-7 | . | . | TRBV19
CASSELGGRDQPQHF | TGTGCCAGCAGTGAATTAGGGGGGAGGGATCAGCCCCAGCATTTT | TRBJ1-5 | . | . | TRBV25-1
CASSLVVAGINEKLFF | TGTGCCAGCAGCTTAGTTGTTGCAGGGATAAACGAAAAACTGTTTTTT | TRBJ1-4 | . | . | TRBV7-9
CASSGGDSQPQHF | TGTGCCAGCAGTGGGGGGGATAGTCAGCCCCAGCATTTT | TRBJ1-5 | . | . | TRBV6-5
CASSHLAGVGDTGELFF | TGTGCCAGCAGCCACTTAGCGGGAGTCGGTGACACCGGGGAGCTGTTTTTT | TRBJ2-2 | TRBD2 | . | TRBV7-9
CASSWNRGRGNTIYF | TGTGCCAGCAGCTGGAACAGGGGGAGAGGAAACACCATATATTTT | TRBJ1-3 | TRBD1 | . | TRBV7-8
CASSYPGQGKETRYF | TGTGCCAGCAGCTACCCGGGACAGGGAAAAGAGACCCGGTACTTC | TRBJ2-5 | TRBD1 | once | TRBV5-4
CASSSGQGVETQYF | TGTGCCAGTAGTTCGGGACAGGGAGTCGAGACCCAGTACTTC | TRBJ2-5 | TRBD1 | . | TRBV19
CASREGGDSGNTIYF | TGTGCCAGCAGGGAGGGAGGGGACTCTGGAAACACCATATATTTT | TRBJ1-3 | . | . | TRBV6-5
CASSQDKTDLRATNEKLFF | TGTGCCAGCAGCCAAGATAAAACCGACCTTCGGGCAACTAATGAAAAACTGTTTTTT | TRBJ1-4 | . | . | TRBV14
CASSFYSQETQYF | TGTGCCAGCAGCTTCTACTCCCAAGAGACCCAGTACTTC | TRBJ2-5 | . | . | TRBV5-4
CASSPWSGRQYEQFF | TGTGCCAGCAGCCCCTGGAGCGGGAGGCAGTATGAGCAGTTCTTC | TRBJ2-1 | TRBD2 | . | TRBV7-9
CASSSLGPEAFF | TGTGCCAGCAGCTCGTTGGGGCCTGAAGCTTTCTTT | TRBJ1-1 | . | . | TRBV11-2
CASSDKAGANNEQFF | TGTGCCAGCAGTGATAAAGCGGGAGCGAACAATGAGCAGTTCTTC | TRBJ2-1 | TRBD2 | . | TRBV6-4
CASTRQGSSYEQYF | TGTGCCAGCACTCGGCAGGGGAGCTCCTACGAGCAGTACTTC | TRBJ2-7 | . | . | TRBV6-5
CASSQEIGGGISSGNTIYF | TGCGCCAGCAGCCAAGAAATAGGTGGGGGGATCTCCTCTGGAAACACCATATATTTT | TRBJ1-3 | . | . | TRBV4-3
CASSPTGFSYEQYF | TGTGCCAGCAGCCCAACAGGGTTCTCCTACGAGCAGTACTTC | TRBJ2-7 | . | . | TRBV11-2
CASSILTGAPSTDTQYF | TGTGCCAGCAGTATCCTTACAGGGGCCCCTAGCACAGATACGCAGTATTTT | TRBJ2-3 | TRBD1 | . | TRBV28
CATSSHDGSSYEQYF | TGTGCCACCAGCAGCCATGACGGGAGCTCCTACGAGCAGTACTTC | TRBJ2-7 | . | few | TRBV15
CASSHRGKGNTEAFF | TGCGCCAGCAGTCACAGGGGGAAAGGAAACACTGAAGCTTTCTTT | TRBJ1-1 | TRBD1 | once | TRBV4-1
CASSPTSGASNEQFF | TGCGCCAGCAGCCCCACTAGCGGCGCCTCCAATGAGCAGTTCTTC | TRBJ2-1 | TRBD2 | . | TRBV5-1
CAAETGLEETQYF | TGTGCCGCAGAGACAGGCCTTGAGGAGACCCAGTACTTC | TRBJ2-5 | . | . | TRBV25-1